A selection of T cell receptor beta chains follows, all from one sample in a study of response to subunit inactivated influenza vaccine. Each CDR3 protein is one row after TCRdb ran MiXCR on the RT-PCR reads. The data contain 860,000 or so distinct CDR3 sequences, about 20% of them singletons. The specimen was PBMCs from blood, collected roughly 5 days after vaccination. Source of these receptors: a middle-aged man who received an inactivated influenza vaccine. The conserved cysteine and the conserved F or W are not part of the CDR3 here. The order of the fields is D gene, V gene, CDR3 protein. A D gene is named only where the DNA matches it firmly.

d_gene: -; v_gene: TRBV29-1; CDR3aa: SVRTARDTQY
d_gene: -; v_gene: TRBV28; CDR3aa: ASSAPAGRTNEKLF
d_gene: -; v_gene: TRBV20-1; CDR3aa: SARDPLGTFSGANVLT
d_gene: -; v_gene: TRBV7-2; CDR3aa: ASSLGSQGEQY
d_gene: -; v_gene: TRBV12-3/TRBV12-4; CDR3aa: ASSLTGLGGTQY
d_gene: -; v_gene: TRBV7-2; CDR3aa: ASSTRESGELF
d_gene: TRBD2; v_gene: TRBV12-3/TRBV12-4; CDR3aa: ASSFMNLAGSETQY
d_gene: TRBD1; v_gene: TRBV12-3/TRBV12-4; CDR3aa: ASSFYRGYEQF
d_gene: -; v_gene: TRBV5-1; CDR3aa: ASSRGRTNSGNTIY
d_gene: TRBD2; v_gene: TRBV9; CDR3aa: ASSATLGLANTGELF
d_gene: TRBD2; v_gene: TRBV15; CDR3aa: ATSRGWLAGRTDTQY
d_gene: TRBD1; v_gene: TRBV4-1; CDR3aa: ASSLVKGQRAGANVLT
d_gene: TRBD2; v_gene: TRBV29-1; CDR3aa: SAVTSGYNEQF
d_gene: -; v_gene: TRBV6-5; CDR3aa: ASSSTGAVEQF
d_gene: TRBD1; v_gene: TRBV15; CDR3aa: ATSMDRGRHNEQF
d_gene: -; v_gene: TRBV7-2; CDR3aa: ASALGGGSYNEQF
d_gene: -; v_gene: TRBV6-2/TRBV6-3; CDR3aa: ASSYTGSNQPQH
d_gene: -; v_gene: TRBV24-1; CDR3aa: ATSDWGLGDTQY
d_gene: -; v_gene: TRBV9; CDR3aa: ASSPRLGPSSGANVLT
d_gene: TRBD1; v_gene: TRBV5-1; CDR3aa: ASSLFEGAAEAF
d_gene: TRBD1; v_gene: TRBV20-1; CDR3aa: SAMERRGETQY
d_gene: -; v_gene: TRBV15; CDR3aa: ATRREETQY
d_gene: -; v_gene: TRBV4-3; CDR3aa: ASSQRPGWRPNEQF
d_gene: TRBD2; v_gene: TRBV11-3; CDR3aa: ASSLWGTSNNEQF
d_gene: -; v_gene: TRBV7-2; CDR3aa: ASSLYWGVVETQY
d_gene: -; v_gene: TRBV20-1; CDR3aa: SAFALGAKNIQY
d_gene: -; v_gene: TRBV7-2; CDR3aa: ASSLETGKLF
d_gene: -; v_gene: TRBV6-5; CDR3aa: ASSYAQGVTGELF
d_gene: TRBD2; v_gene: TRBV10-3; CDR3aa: AISRLWLAGTPNTGELF
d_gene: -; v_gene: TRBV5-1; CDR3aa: ASSSGVRRGAWSSYEQY
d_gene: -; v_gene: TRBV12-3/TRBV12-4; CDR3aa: ASRGAGSSNQPQH
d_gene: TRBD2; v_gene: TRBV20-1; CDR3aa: SARLLLAGAYNEQF
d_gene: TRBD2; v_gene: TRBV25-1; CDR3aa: ASRRRESYNEQF
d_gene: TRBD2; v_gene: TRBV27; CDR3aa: ATPRGLAGRVSKNIQY
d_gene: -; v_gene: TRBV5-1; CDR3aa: ASSLGRDTQY
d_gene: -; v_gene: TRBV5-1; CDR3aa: ASTNLLDQFSYNEQF
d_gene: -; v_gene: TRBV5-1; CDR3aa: ASSRGEKTYNEQF
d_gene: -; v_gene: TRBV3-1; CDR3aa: ASSPLGASLIVEQY
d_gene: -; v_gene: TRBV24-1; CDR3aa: ATSDLRLREQF
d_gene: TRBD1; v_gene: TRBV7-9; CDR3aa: ASSQQQGVSDTQY
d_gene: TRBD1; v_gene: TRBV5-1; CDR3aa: ASSLGFRGEDREMFNEQF
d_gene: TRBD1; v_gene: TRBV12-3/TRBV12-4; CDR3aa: ASSFRQGYPH
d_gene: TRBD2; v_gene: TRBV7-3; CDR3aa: ASSRSGSGEQF
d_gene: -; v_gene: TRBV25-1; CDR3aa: ASSEKILEGGTEAF
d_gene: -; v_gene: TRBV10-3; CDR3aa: AHRGRAVEGGYT
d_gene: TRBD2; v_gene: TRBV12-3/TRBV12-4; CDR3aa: ASRWRESTDTQY
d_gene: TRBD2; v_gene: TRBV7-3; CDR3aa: ASSLTAGGNYNEQF
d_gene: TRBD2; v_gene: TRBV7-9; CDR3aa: ASSGLAGSGYEQY
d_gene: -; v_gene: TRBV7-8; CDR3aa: ASSLRLVLYQETQY
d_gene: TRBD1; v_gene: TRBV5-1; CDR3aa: ASSFWTGLSSPLH
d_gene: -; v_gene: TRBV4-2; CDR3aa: ASSQDYAGLNEQF
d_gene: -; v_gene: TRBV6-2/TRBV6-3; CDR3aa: ASIAADQRDEQF
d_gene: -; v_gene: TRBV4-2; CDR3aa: ASSQDFFSLAYEQY